This is a list of T cell receptor beta chains from one sample in a study of T cells in Graves' hyperthyroidism and ophthalmopathy. Each CDR3 protein gets one entry after TCRdb re-called the multiplex PCR reads with MiXCR. The sample shows roughly 250,000 distinct CDR3 sequences, 16% of them seen only once. Specimen: blood. The receptors shown here come from a woman aged 18 to 35 with Graves' ophthalmopathy. Both conserved end residues are part of each CDR3. Fields, in order: J gene, clone size, D gene, V gene, CDR3 DNA, CDR3 protein. The D gene is left open where the match is weak. The size entry is marked missing in some rows and otherwise reads once, few, many or a size class.

TRBJ2-7,many,.,TRBV11-2,TGTGCCAGCAGCTTAGGGTACCCCAGTCCTTCGGCTGAGCAGTACTTC,CASSLGYPSPSAEQYF
TRBJ2-2,many,.,TRBV9,TGTGCCAGCAGCGTAGTAGGGGCCGGGGAGCTGTTTTTT,CASSVVGAGELFF
TRBJ1-1,many,TRBD1,TRBV13,TGTGCCAGCAGCTTATTGGACAGGGCTTACACTGAAGCTTTCTTT,CASSLLDRAYTEAFF
TRBJ2-7,many,TRBD2,TRBV20-1,TGCAGTGCTAGCGGGAGGACCTTCTACGAGCAGTACTTC,CSASGRTFYEQYF
TRBJ2-7,many,.,TRBV4-2,TGTGCCAGCAGCCAAGATCTGCCACTCTCCTACGAGCAGTACTTC,CASSQDLPLSYEQYF
TRBJ2-7,many,.,TRBV27,TGTGCCAGCAGTTTATCTCTAGGAGCCTACGAGCAGTACTTC,CASSLSLGAYEQYF
TRBJ2-3,many,.,TRBV5-1,TGCGCCAGCAGCTTGGCCCCGTCGGTAACTAGCACAGATACGCAGTATTTT,CASSLAPSVTSTDTQYF
TRBJ1-1,many,.,TRBV7-2,TGTGCCAGCAGCTTGACGCCTCGGACTGAAGCTTTCTTT,CASSLTPRTEAFF
TRBJ1-2,many,.,TRBV15,TGTGCCACCAGCAGAGGGGACACCGGCTACACCTTC,CATSRGDTGYTF
TRBJ2-2,many,.,TRBV6-2/TRBV6-3,TGTGCCAGCAGTTACTCGACTGGGACCGGGGAGCTGTTTTTT,CASSYSTGTGELFF
TRBJ2-3,many,TRBD1,TRBV3-1,TGTGCCAGCAGCGACCCCAGGGGGAGCACAGATACGCAGTATTTT,CASSDPRGSTDTQYF
TRBJ1-1,many,TRBD1,TRBV11-2,TGTGCCAGCAGCCAAATTTCACAGGGGGTGGGCACTGAAGCTTTCTTT,CASSQISQGVGTEAFF
TRBJ2-7,.,.,TRBV19,TGTGCCAGTAGTCGTTCGACAGTCTACGAGCAGTACTTC,CASSRSTVYEQYF
TRBJ1-1,few,.,TRBV28,TGTACCAGCAGTTTATGGGGGGACCGGGGCTCGAACACTGAAGCTTTCTTT,CTSSLWGDRGSNTEAFF
TRBJ2-3,many,.,TRBV7-2,TGTGCCAGCAGCTTCAGGGTCACAGATACGCAGTATTTT,CASSFRVTDTQYF
TRBJ1-1,.,.,TRBV7-9,TGTGCCAGCAGCCGGGGGGGGGGAAGGACTGAAGCTTTCTTT,CASSRGGGRTEAFF
TRBJ2-3,.,TRBD2,TRBV29-1,TGCAGCGTCTGTTTGATCGGGACTAGCGGGAGGACAGATACGCAGTATTTT,CSVCLIGTSGRTDTQYF
TRBJ2-3,many,.,TRBV9,TGTGCCAGCAGCGGTCGGCAGGGTTACGATACGCAGTATTTT,CASSGRQGYDTQYF
TRBJ1-2,many,.,TRBV6-2/TRBV6-3,TGTGCCACCCTCGACTGGGGCAATGGCTACACCTTC,CATLDWGNGYTF
TRBJ2-5,many,.,TRBV30,TGTGCCTGGAGTGTACCACCAGGCTCAGAGACCCAGTACTTC,CAWSVPPGSETQYF
TRBJ1-4,.,TRBD1,TRBV5-4,TGTGCCAGCAGCTTGACAGGGGGAAGCGAAAAACTGTTTTTT,CASSLTGGSEKLFF
TRBJ1-1,many,TRBD1,TRBV24-1,TGTGCCACCAGTGATCGACAGGGGAACACTGAAGCTTTCTTT,CATSDRQGNTEAFF
TRBJ2-2,many,TRBD2,TRBV6-1,TGTGCCAGCAGTCCCCTACCGGGACTACTGAACACCGGGGAGCTGTTTTTT,CASSPLPGLLNTGELFF
TRBJ2-5,many,.,TRBV6-2/TRBV6-3,TGTGCCAGCGGATTCTTGAGGGGGGGTGAGACCCAGTACTTC,CASGFLRGGETQYF
TRBJ2-1,.,TRBD1,TRBV11-2,TGTGCCAGCAGCTTAGGGTCACAGGGGGAGCAGTTCTTC,CASSLGSQGEQFF
TRBJ2-1,.,TRBD2,TRBV28,TGTGCCAGCAGTCGTCGTAGCGGGGATGAGCAGTTCTTC,CASSRRSGDEQFF
TRBJ2-1,many,TRBD2,TRBV9,TGTGCCAGCAGCACCCTAGCGGGAGACCTCAATGAGCAGTTCTTC,CASSTLAGDLNEQFF
TRBJ2-7,many,TRBD2,TRBV3-1,TGTGCCAGCAGCCTAGGAGCGGGAGGGGTCTACGAGCAGTACTTC,CASSLGAGGVYEQYF
TRBJ1-3,many,.,TRBV28,TGTGCCAGCAGTTTATACCGGCAGTCTGGAAACACCATATATTTT,CASSLYRQSGNTIYF
TRBJ1-2,.,TRBD1,TRBV5-4,TGTGCCAGCAGCTTGAGGACAGGGGAGCACGATGGCTACACCTTC,CASSLRTGEHDGYTF
TRBJ1-1,many,.,TRBV27,TGTGCCAGCAGTTTATATGGCGGACGGAACACTGAAGCTTTCTTT,CASSLYGGRNTEAFF
TRBJ2-3,many,TRBD2,TRBV7-2,TGTGCCAGCAGGAGAAGCGGGGGCACAGATACGCAGTATTTT,CASRRSGGTDTQYF
TRBJ2-2,many,.,TRBV7-9,TGTGCCAGCAGCCCTCACACCGGGGAGCTGTTTTTT,CASSPHTGELFF
TRBJ2-1,many,TRBD2,TRBV28,TGTGCCAGCAATATACTAGCGGGTGACAATGAGCAGTTCTTC,CASNILAGDNEQFF
TRBJ2-3,many,TRBD2,TRBV7-2,TGTGCCAGCAGCTTATGGGCTAGCGGGAGGTTAGATACGCAGTATTTT,CASSLWASGRLDTQYF
TRBJ2-7,many,.,TRBV12-3/TRBV12-4,TGTGCCAGCAGGGCGGGAACTTTCTACGAGCAGTACTTC,CASRAGTFYEQYF
TRBJ2-5,many,TRBD2,TRBV27,TGTGCCAGCAGTGCCGTGACTAGCGGAGGGGAGACCCAGTACTTC,CASSAVTSGGETQYF
TRBJ2-3,many,.,TRBV9,TGTGCCAGCAGCGTAGTTAGTAGCTGGGATACGCAGTATTTT,CASSVVSSWDTQYF
TRBJ1-2,.,.,TRBV20-1,TGCAGTGCTAGCCGACCGGATGGCTACACCTTC,CSASRPDGYTF
TRBJ2-3,.,TRBD1,TRBV28,TGTGCCAGCCGGACAGGGGGCGCAAAAGATACGCAGTATTTT,CASRTGGAKDTQYF
TRBJ2-5,many,TRBD1,TRBV15,TGTGCCACCAGCCATGGACAGGAACAAGAGACCCAGTACTTC,CATSHGQEQETQYF
TRBJ2-6,once,.,TRBV27,TGTGCCAGCAGAAACATAGGGGGAAGCTCTGGGGCCAACGTCCTGACTTTC,CASRNIGGSSGANVLTF
TRBJ1-5,many,TRBD1,TRBV20-1,TGCAGTGCTAAGACAGGGGGGAATAGCAATCAGCCCCAGCATTTT,CSAKTGGNSNQPQHF